What follows describes a single T cell receptor beta chain. What it binds is unknown. The data originate from a study of T cell responses to AZD1222 COVID-19 vaccine. Study at large: Second-dose timings of about 4 or about 12 weeks were pooled. Broader study findings: Just a handful of AZD1222 recipients tested seropositive at baseline. Donors in the cohort were predominantly white British and more often female, and clonal diversity was possibly underestimated.

TCRdb keeps only in-frame clones here, not all; method: immunoSEQ multiplex PCR. The sample yields tens of thousands of clones, about nine tenths seen once. This specimen consisted of peripheral blood, obtained on day 0 of AZD1222 vaccination. The sequence was obtained from an adult in good health.

The CDR3 coding sequence is TGTGCCAGCAGCCCAGGGACGGAATATGGCTACACCTTC. It codes for CASSPGTEYGYTF. V gene TRBV12-3 or TRBV12-4 combines with J gene TRBJ1-2, with a possible D match to TRBD1 (5 bases). Deletions cut 6 bases from V and 5 bases from J, with 13 bases between. The CDR3 is 13 residues long.